This TCR beta chain was retrieved from a study of early T cells in non-severe SARS-CoV-2 infection. Study as a whole: Sequencing input comprised bulk RNA from unsorted whole blood; chain pairing was not available.

This clonotype was seen a handful of times. CDR1 and CDR2 from the germline V gene are MNHEY and SVGEGT. Trimming removed 0 bases at V and 7 bases at J, with 9 bases between. The CDR3 length is 14 residues. TCRdb reprocessed the 5' RACE reads with MiXCR, giving one entry per CDR3 protein. The profile shows roughly 64,000 distinct CDR3 sequences, around 13% of them singletons. The chain joins TRBV6-2 or TRBV6-3 to TRBJ2-2; maybe TRBD1 (6 bases). Sequences were obtained from whole blood. The receptor's source is an adult who was a healthcare worker with PCR-confirmed SARS-CoV-2 infection or an uninfected control (not recorded which). The CDR3 is CASSYSSGVGELFF. CDR3 nucleotides: TGTGCCAGCAGTTACTCATCAGGGGTCGGGGAGCTGTTTTTT.